These T cell receptor beta chains were read from a single sample in a study of blood T cells in healthy people across ages. MiXCR, applied by TCRdb to the 5' RACE reads, yields one record per CDR3 protein. The profile shows about 970,000 distinct CDR3 sequences, just over 50% of them singletons. Sequenced: blood. These receptors were collected from a woman in her sixties or seventies in good health. CDR3s include the opening cysteine and the closing phenylalanine or tryptophan. The order of the fields is CDR3 protein, CDR3 DNA, D gene, J gene, V gene, clone size. A D gene is named only where the DNA matches it firmly. Size tells how often a clone was seen (once, few, many) or the class of an expanded clone, and some rows leave it out.

CDR3: CASSLGTGTGGTDTQYF; DNA: TGCGCCAGCAGCCTCGGAACAGGGACAGGGGGCACAGATACGCAGTATTTT; D: TRBD1; J: TRBJ2-3; V: TRBV4-1; size: .
CDR3: CASSQRKAYEQYF; DNA: TGTGCCAGCAGCCAACGGAAAGCTTACGAGCAGTACTTC; D: .; J: TRBJ2-7; V: TRBV4-2; size: few
CDR3: CASSPTVSSTDTQYF; DNA: TGTGCCAGCAGCCCTACTGTAAGCAGTACAGATACGCAGTATTTT; D: .; J: TRBJ2-3; V: TRBV4-2; size: many
CDR3: CASSSTTGYEQYF; DNA: TGTGCCAGCAGTTCAACTACAGGGTACGAGCAGTACTTC; D: .; J: TRBJ2-7; V: TRBV6-2/TRBV6-3; size: .
CDR3: CSVGGQTQFQETQYF; DNA: TGCAGCGTTGGAGGACAAACTCAATTCCAAGAGACCCAGTACTTC; D: .; J: TRBJ2-5; V: TRBV29-1; size: few
CDR3: CASSLLRGHAPTTNEKLFF; DNA: TGTGCCAGCAGCTTATTGAGGGGGCATGCGCCAACAACTAATGAAAAACTGTTTTTT; D: TRBD1; J: TRBJ1-4; V: TRBV7-4; size: .
CDR3: CASSLEGASRLTNYGYTF; DNA: TGTGCCAGCAGCTTAGAGGGTGCCAGCCGACTTACTAACTATGGCTACACCTTC; D: .; J: TRBJ1-2; V: TRBV7-6; size: .
CDR3: CASRGRASGKTEQYF; DNA: TGTGCCAGCAGGGGAAGGGCCAGCGGGAAGACTGAGCAGTACTTC; D: TRBD2; J: TRBJ2-5; V: TRBV25-1; size: few
CDR3: CSAAKSDNEQFF; DNA: TGCAGTGCTGCCAAGAGTGACAATGAGCAGTTCTTC; D: .; J: TRBJ2-1; V: TRBV20-1; size: .
CDR3: CASHPSGYNEQFF; DNA: TGCGCCAGCCACCCTAGCGGTTACAATGAGCAGTTCTTC; D: TRBD2; J: TRBJ2-1; V: TRBV5-1; size: .
CDR3: CASSYVITGELFF; DNA: TGTGCCAGCAGTTACGTCATCACCGGGGAGCTGTTTTTT; D: .; J: TRBJ2-2; V: TRBV12-3/TRBV12-4; size: once
CDR3: CASSYSLGRAQVTQYF; DNA: TGTGCCAGCAGTTACTCTTTAGGTAGAGCCCAGGTGACCCAGTACTTC; D: .; J: TRBJ2-5; V: TRBV6-2/TRBV6-3; size: .
CDR3: CASSPPGAGGEYEQYF; DNA: TGTGCCAGCAGTCCCCCCGGGGCAGGGGGAGAGTACGAGCAGTACTTC; D: TRBD1; J: TRBJ2-7; V: TRBV27; size: .
CDR3: CASSFDTGYTYEQYF; DNA: TGTGCCAGCAGCTTTGACACAGGCTATACCTACGAGCAGTACTTC; D: .; J: TRBJ2-7; V: TRBV28; size: .
CDR3: CSALTVTGNQPQHF; DNA: TGCAGTGCCTTAACAGTGACTGGCAATCAGCCCCAGCATTTT; D: .; J: TRBJ1-5; V: TRBV20-1; size: .
CDR3: CSASMHSGRYEQYF; DNA: TGCAGTGCTAGTATGCATTCCGGGAGGTACGAGCAGTACTTC; D: TRBD2; J: TRBJ2-7; V: TRBV20-1; size: .
CDR3: CATSPLAKNIQYF; DNA: TGTGCCACCTCCCCATTAGCCAAAAACATTCAGTACTTC; D: .; J: TRBJ2-4; V: TRBV27; size: .
CDR3: CAWSIGEYQPQHF; DNA: TGTGCCTGGAGTATCGGGGAGTACCAGCCCCAGCATTTT; D: .; J: TRBJ1-5; V: TRBV30; size: .
CDR3: CASSPPRSEGKETQYF; DNA: TGTGCCAGCAGCCCCCCTCGGTCAGAGGGCAAAGAGACCCAGTACTTC; D: .; J: TRBJ2-5; V: TRBV7-9; size: .
CDR3: CASSPKAGGFYEQYF; DNA: TGCGCCAGCAGCCCCAAGGCAGGGGGCTTTTACGAGCAGTACTTC; D: TRBD1; J: TRBJ2-7; V: TRBV4-1; size: few
CDR3: CASSLTGPPRNTIYF; DNA: TGCGCCAGCAGCCTGACAGGGCCTCCGAGAAACACCATATATTTT; D: TRBD1; J: TRBJ1-3; V: TRBV5-1; size: .
CDR3: CSAGIGSGANVLTF; DNA: TGCAGTGCTGGAATCGGATCTGGGGCCAACGTCCTGACTTTC; D: .; J: TRBJ2-6; V: TRBV20-1; size: .
CDR3: CSADRDSYEQYF; DNA: TGCAGTGCGGATCGCGACAGCTACGAGCAGTACTTC; D: .; J: TRBJ2-7; V: TRBV20-1; size: few
CDR3: CASSYDGGNNYGYTF; DNA: TGTGCCAGCAGTTATGATGGGGGAAACAACTATGGCTACACCTTC; D: .; J: TRBJ1-2; V: TRBV6-6; size: few
CDR3: CASSPEDPSGYQPQHF; DNA: TGTGCCAGCAGTCCGGAAGACCCGTCTGGTTATCAGCCCCAGCATTTT; D: .; J: TRBJ1-5; V: TRBV27; size: .
CDR3: CASSYSGPGELFF; DNA: TGTGCCAGCAGTTACTCAGGGCCCGGGGAGCTGTTTTTT; D: .; J: TRBJ2-2; V: TRBV6-5; size: .
CDR3: CSAGSGSSYEQYF; DNA: TGCAGTGCTGGTAGCGGGAGCTCCTACGAGCAGTACTTC; D: TRBD2; J: TRBJ2-7; V: TRBV20-1; size: .
CDR3: CASSPDRARHTEAFF; DNA: TGTGCCAGCAGCCCGGACAGGGCGAGACACACTGAAGCTTTCTTT; D: TRBD1; J: TRBJ1-1; V: TRBV7-3; size: .
CDR3: CSVGGWGNTEAFF; DNA: TGCAGCGTTGGGGGGTGGGGCAACACTGAAGCTTTCTTT; D: .; J: TRBJ1-1; V: TRBV29-1; size: .
CDR3: CAISDPGQPSYEQYF; DNA: TGTGCCATCAGTGACCCTGGACAGCCTAGCTACGAGCAGTACTTC; D: .; J: TRBJ2-7; V: TRBV10-3; size: .
CDR3: CASSQDHRVVYNEQFF; DNA: TGCGCCAGCAGCCAAGATCACAGGGTAGTCTACAATGAGCAGTTCTTC; D: .; J: TRBJ2-1; V: TRBV4-3; size: .
CDR3: CASSLRNSAQYF; DNA: TGCGCCAGCAGCTTAAGGAATTCGGCGCAGTATTTT; D: .; J: TRBJ2-3; V: TRBV4-1; size: .
CDR3: CASSPEAEGLRRDTQYF; DNA: TGCGCCAGCAGCCCCGAAGCAGAGGGTCTCCGGAGAGATACGCAGTATTTT; D: .; J: TRBJ2-3; V: TRBV4-3; size: few
CDR3: CASSLGPSGGSYEQYF; DNA: TGCGCCAGCAGCTTGGGTCCTAGCGGGGGCTCCTACGAGCAGTACTTC; D: TRBD2; J: TRBJ2-7; V: TRBV5-1; size: .
CDR3: CASSQALAGAHEQYF; DNA: TGTGCCAGCAGCCAGGCGTTAGCGGGAGCCCACGAGCAGTACTTC; D: TRBD2; J: TRBJ2-7; V: TRBV3-1; size: .
CDR3: CASSQIRADTQYF; DNA: TGTGCCAGCAGCCAGATTAGGGCAGATACGCAGTATTTT; D: .; J: TRBJ2-3; V: TRBV14; size: few
CDR3: CASTGDRVSYEQYF; DNA: TGTGCCAGCACCGGGGACAGGGTCTCCTACGAGCAGTACTTC; D: TRBD1; J: TRBJ2-7; V: TRBV6-2/TRBV6-3; size: .
CDR3: CASSSWTVRSYEQYF; DNA: TGTGCCAGCAGTTCTTGGACAGTGAGGTCCTACGAGCAGTACTTC; D: .; J: TRBJ2-7; V: TRBV27; size: .
CDR3: CASSLALAFSYEQYF; DNA: TGTGCCAGCAGCTTAGCCCTAGCCTTTTCCTACGAGCAGTACTTC; D: .; J: TRBJ2-7; V: TRBV11-2; size: few
CDR3: CASSPPSNSYEQYF; DNA: TGTGCCAGCTCACCACCGTCGAACTCCTACGAGCAGTACTTC; D: .; J: TRBJ2-7; V: TRBV18; size: .
CDR3: CASGYLAHEQYF; DNA: TGTGCCAGCGGGTACCTAGCGCACGAGCAGTACTTC; D: .; J: TRBJ2-7; V: TRBV2; size: .
CDR3: CASSVAVSAGGYDNEQFF; DNA: TGTGCCAGCAGCGTAGCTGTTTCAGCGGGAGGGTACGACAATGAGCAGTTCTTC; D: TRBD2; J: TRBJ2-1; V: TRBV9; size: .
CDR3: CASSRGRAEDTQYF; DNA: TGTGCCAGCAGCCGAGGTAGGGCGGAAGATACGCAGTATTTT; D: .; J: TRBJ2-3; V: TRBV7-8; size: few
CDR3: CASSLSPTYEQYF; DNA: TGTGCCAGCAGTTTGAGCCCGACCTACGAGCAGTACTTC; D: .; J: TRBJ2-7; V: TRBV7-2; size: many